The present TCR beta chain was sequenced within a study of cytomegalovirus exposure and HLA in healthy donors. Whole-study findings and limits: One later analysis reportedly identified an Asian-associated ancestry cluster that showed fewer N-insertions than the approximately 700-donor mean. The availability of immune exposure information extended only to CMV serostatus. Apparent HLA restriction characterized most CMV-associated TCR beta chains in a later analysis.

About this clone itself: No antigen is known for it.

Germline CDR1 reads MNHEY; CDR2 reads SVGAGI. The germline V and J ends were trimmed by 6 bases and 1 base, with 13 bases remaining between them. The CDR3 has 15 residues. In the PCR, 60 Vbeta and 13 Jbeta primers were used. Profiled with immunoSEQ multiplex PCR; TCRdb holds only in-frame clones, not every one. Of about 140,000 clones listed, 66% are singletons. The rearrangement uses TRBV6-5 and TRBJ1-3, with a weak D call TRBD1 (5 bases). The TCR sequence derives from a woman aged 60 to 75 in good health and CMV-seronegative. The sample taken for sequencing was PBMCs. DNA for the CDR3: TGTGCCAGCAGACAGACAGTGTCTTCTGGAAACACCATATATTTT. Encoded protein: CASRQTVSSGNTIYF.